The present T cell receptor beta chain was sequenced within a study of OX40 agonist ivuxolimab in advanced cancers. Broader study findings: There were, on average, more expanded clones in CD8+ T cells than in CD4+.

Turning to this clone: Its specificity is not known.

V gave up 4 bases and J gave up 5 bases, with 17 bases separating them. The CDR3 has 15 amino acids. Libraries were prepared by immunoSEQ multiplex PCR; TCRdb keeps only in-frame clonotypes and omits some of them. The data show about 69,000 clones, 85% seen once. Specimen: CD4+ or CD8+ T cells sorted from blood, collected in a trial of the OX40 agonist ivuxolimab. V is TRBV23-1 and J is TRBJ1-2, with no clear D. TRBV23-1 is sorted into the ORF group, with uncertain function. The receptor's source is an adult with an advanced solid tumor such as melanoma, head and neck, liver or kidney cancer. In nucleotides, the CDR3 is TGCGCCAGCAGTCTAGGGTCCAGGCGAAGGTATGGCTACACCTTC. Its translation: CASSLGSRRRYGYTF.